These 10 T cell receptor beta chains came from one sample sequenced in a study of T cells expressing NK-cell markers. One entry per CDR3 protein, without DNA, is what TCRdb gives after re-calling the 5' RACE reads. The specimen's table records approximately 170,000 distinct CDR3 sequences. The sequenced material came from blood T cells: a sorted CD56 or NKG2C T cell subset, CD4+ or CD8+ T cells, or bulk PBMC T cells (not recorded which). Receptor source: a man between 18 and 69 years old in good health.

CDR3 sequence: CASSSGRPTGNTIYF. V usage is TRBV6-5 and J usage is TRBJ1-3; TCRdb proposes TRBD1, but this gene call is untestable without DNA. From germline, CDR1 is MNHEY and CDR2 SVGAGI. CDR3 length: 15 amino acids.

This chain joins TRBV3-1 and TRBJ1-1. Per germline, CDR1 LGHDT and CDR2 YNNKEL (reference sequence). The CDR3 contains 15 residues. The CDR3 sequence is CASSQDPGGYTEAFF.

The chain is built from TRBV11-2 and TRBJ1-6; TCRdb selects TRBD1, and the lack of DNA leaves this call unchecked. The CDR3 runs 19 residues. In germline, CDR1 is SGHAT, CDR2 FQNNGV. CDR3 protein: CASSLSLNLGTGTNSPLHF.

The chain combines TRBV28 with TRBJ1-1; TCRdb selects TRBD1, and the lack of DNA leaves this call unchecked. The CDR3 is made up of 15 amino acids. The germline V gene has CDR1 MDHEN and CDR2 SYDVKM. This CDR3 is CASSVLAQGNTEAFF.

The chain combines TRBV6-6 with TRBJ2-3; as DNA is missing, the TRBD1 call by TCRdb cannot be tested. This CDR3 is built from 15 residues. Germline lookup yields CDR1 MNHNY and CDR2 SVGAGI (reference sequence). The CDR3 loop reads CASSYAGGSPDTQYF.

J is TRBJ2-1 and V is TRBV2; checking the TCRdb D call of TRBD1 is not possible without DNA. The CDR3 is 16 amino acids. The germline CDR1 and CDR2 sequences are SNHLY and FYNNEI. CDR3 region: CASSGQGATSYNEQLF.

The chain couples TRBV7-8 to TRBJ2-2; TCRdb names TRBD1, which stays unverified in the absence of DNA. CDR1 and CDR2 from the germline V gene are SGHVS and FQNEAQ. This CDR3 has 15 residues. This chain's CDR3 is CASSSTLAGAGELFF.

The rearrangement uses TRBV2 and TRBJ1-1; lacking DNA, the TRBD1 call made by TCRdb goes unchecked. The CDR3 spans 14 residues. Germline V gene lookup returns CDR1 SNHLY and CDR2 FYNNEI. The CDR3 sequence is CASSERQGALGAFF.

J is TRBJ2-2 and V is TRBV11-1. Per the germline V gene, CDR1 is SGHAT and CDR2 is FQDESV (reference sequence). The CDR3 spans 14 residues. The CDR3 loop reads CASCGFANTGELFF.

CDR3 region: CASGTGDNEQFF. The chain joins TRBV19 to TRBJ2-1; TCRdb lists TRBD1, though no DNA is available to test this call. Germline loops: CDR1 LNHDA, CDR2 SQIVND (reference sequence). This CDR3 contains 12 residues.